What follows are 3 T cell receptor beta chains derived from one specimen sequenced in a study of blood T cells in healthy people across ages. For the second PCR, which ran for about 7 to 11 cycles, a sample-barcoded 5' primer and a J-beta primer mix were used. From the 5' RACE reads, TCRdb called clonotypes with MiXCR, one entry per CDR3 protein. Among roughly 1.7 million distinct CDR3 sequences listed, almost 35% were seen once. Material for sequencing was blood. Receptors originate from a woman under 40 in good health.

This sequence joins TRBV30 and TRBJ1-1, with unresolved D. The CDR3 runs 13 residues. V was pared by 3 bases and J by 5 bases, with 13 bases between. The germline gives CDR1 GTSNPN, CDR2 SVGIG (reference sequence). Written as DNA, the CDR3 is TGTGCCTGGAGCCCTCGGGCCGGTACTGAAGCTTTCTTT. Its translation is CAWSPRAGTEAFF. Using reference TRBV30 and TRBJ1-1 for the parts outside the CDR3, the full variable domain is SQTIHQWPATLVQPVGSPLSLECTVEGTSNPNLYWYRQAAGRGLQLLFYSVGIGQISSEVPQNLSASRPQDRQFILSSKKLLLSDSGFYLCAWSPRAGTEAFFGQGTRLTVV.

The gene calls are TRBV11-2 and TRBJ2-7, with D possibly TRBD2 on 7 matching bases. The CDR3 runs 14 residues. CDR1 is SGHAT, CDR2 FQNNGV, per germline. Between the trimmed V and J ends, which lost 3 bases and 7 bases, there was a span of 16 bases. CDR3 residues: CASSLAGAGEEQYF. The CDR3, as DNA: TGTGCCAGCAGCTTGGCGGGGGCGGGGGAAGAGCAGTACTTC.

This clonotype was picked up a small number of times. The rearrangement links TRBV30 to TRBJ2-1; D is undetermined. CDR3 length equals 13 residues. CDR1 is GTSNPN, CDR2 SVGIG, per germline (reference sequence). Deletions cut 3 bases from V and 1 base from J, with 7 bases between. CDR3 loop: CAWRLGSYNEQFF. The CDR3 DNA sequence: TGTGCCTGGAGGCTAGGGTCCTACAATGAGCAGTTCTTC.